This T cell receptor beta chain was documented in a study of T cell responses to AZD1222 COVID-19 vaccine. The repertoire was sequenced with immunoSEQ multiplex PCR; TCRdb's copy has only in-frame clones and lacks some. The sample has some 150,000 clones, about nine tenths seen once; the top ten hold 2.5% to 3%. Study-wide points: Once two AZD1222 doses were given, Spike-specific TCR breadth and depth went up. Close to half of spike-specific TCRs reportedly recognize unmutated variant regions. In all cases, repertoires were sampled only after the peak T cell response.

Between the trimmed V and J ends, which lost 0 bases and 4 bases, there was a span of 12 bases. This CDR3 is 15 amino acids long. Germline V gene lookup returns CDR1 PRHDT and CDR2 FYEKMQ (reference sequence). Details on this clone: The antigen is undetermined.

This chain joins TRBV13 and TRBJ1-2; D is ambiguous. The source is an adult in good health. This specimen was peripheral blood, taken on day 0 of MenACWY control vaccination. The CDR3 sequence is CASSLGLAGSYGYTF. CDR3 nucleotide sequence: TGTGCCAGCAGCTTAGGCCTGGCAGGATCCTATGGCTACACCTTC.